This section outlines one T cell receptor (beta chain) sequence together with its context. The sample comes from a study of Ad26.COV2.S vaccination and SARS-CoV-2 variants. Libraries were prepared by immunoSEQ multiplex PCR; TCRdb keeps only in-frame clonotypes and omits some of them. The top ten hold 6.4% of the sample, which has hundreds of thousands of clones, about 88% seen once. The germline V gene has CDR1 MGHRA and CDR2 YSYEKL. With 1 base removed from V and 9 bases from J, the gap between germline ends came to 18 bases. The CDR3 is 15 residues long. Treatment reported: some 20 received Ad26.COV2.S at low or high dose, single or two shots; several received placebo; per-sample allocation not given. Collection of samples fell on day 63 after the first vaccine or placebo injection.

This sequence was found in a person between 18 and 60 years old who received the Ad26.COV2.S COVID-19 vaccine or a placebo. The rearrangement uses TRBV4-1 and TRBJ2-5; the D gene is possibly TRBD2 (6 bases). Sequencing was performed on peripheral blood, taken in a trial of Ad26.COV2.S vaccine versus placebo. CDR3 coding DNA: TGCGCCAGCAGCCAAGCTGCTCGGGGTAGGGAGGCCCAGTACTTC. It translates to CASSQAARGREAQYF.